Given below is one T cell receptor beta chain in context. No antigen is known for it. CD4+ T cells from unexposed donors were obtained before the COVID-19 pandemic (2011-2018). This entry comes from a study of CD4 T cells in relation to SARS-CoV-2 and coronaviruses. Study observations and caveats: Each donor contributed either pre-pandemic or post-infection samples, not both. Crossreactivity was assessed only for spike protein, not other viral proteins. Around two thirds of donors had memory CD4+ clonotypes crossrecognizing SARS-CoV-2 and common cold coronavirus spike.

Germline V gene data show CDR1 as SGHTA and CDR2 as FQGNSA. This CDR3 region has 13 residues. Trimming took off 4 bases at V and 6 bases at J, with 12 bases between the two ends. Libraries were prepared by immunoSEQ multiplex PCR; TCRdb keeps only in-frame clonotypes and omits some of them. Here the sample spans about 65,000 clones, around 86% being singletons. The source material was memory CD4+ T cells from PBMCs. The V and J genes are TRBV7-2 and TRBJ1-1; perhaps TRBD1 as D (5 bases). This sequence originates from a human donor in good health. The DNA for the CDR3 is TGTGCCAGCAGCTCACAGGAAGGAGCTGAAGCTTTCTTT. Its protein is CASSSQEGAEAFF.